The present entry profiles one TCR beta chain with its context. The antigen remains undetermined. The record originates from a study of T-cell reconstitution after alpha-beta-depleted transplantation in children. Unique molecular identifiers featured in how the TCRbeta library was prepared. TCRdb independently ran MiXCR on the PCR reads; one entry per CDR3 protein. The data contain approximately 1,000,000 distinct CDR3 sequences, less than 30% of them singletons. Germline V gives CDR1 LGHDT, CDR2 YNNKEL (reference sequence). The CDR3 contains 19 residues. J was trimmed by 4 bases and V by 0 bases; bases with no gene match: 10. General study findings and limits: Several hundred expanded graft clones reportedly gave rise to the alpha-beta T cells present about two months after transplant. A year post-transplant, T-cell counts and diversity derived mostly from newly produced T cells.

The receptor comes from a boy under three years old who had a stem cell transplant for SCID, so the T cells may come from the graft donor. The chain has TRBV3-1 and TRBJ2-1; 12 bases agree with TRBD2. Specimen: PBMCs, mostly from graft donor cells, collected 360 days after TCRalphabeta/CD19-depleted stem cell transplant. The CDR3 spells CASSQDRYQTSGGYNEQFF. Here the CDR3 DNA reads TGTGCCAGCAGCCAAGATCGTTACCAGACTAGCGGGGGTTACAATGAGCAGTTCTTC.